The rows below give T cell receptor beta chains drawn from one sample of a study of blood T cell repertoires in COVID-19. Sequencing used immunoSEQ multiplex PCR; TCRdb keeps in-frame clones, though not all of them. The sample has over 200,000 clones, around nine tenths seen once; the top ten hold approximately 0.69%. Sequencing was performed on peripheral blood. Receptors originate from a middle-aged man with acute or convalescent COVID-19. Both conserved end residues are part of each CDR3. The D gene is left open where the match is weak. Expanded clones are given a class, and other clones once, few, many or no size at all.

J gene: TRBJ1-4; D gene: TRBD1; V gene: TRBV6-5; clone size: -; CDR3 DNA: TGTGCCAGCCGGGGACAGGGAAATGAAAAACTGTTTTTT; CDR3 protein: CASRGQGNEKLFF
J gene: TRBJ2-3; D gene: -; V gene: TRBV29-1; clone size: -; CDR3 DNA: TGCAGCGTTGAAGATGGGGAGGCGGGTTATTTAACAGATACGCAGTATTTT; CDR3 protein: CSVEDGEAGYLTDTQYF
J gene: TRBJ2-1; D gene: -; V gene: TRBV4-2; clone size: -; CDR3 DNA: TGTGCCAGCAGCCAAGGGTCGACTCCAAATGAGCAGTTCTTC; CDR3 protein: CASSQGSTPNEQFF
J gene: TRBJ1-1; D gene: -; V gene: TRBV18; clone size: -; CDR3 DNA: TGTGCCAGCTCACCACCCAGGGGGAACACTGAAGCTTTCTTT; CDR3 protein: CASSPPRGNTEAFF
J gene: TRBJ2-3; D gene: TRBD2; V gene: TRBV27; clone size: once; CDR3 DNA: TGTGCCAGCAGACTAGCGGGACCCCCCACAGATACGCAGTATTTT; CDR3 protein: CASRLAGPPTDTQYF
J gene: TRBJ2-7; D gene: -; V gene: TRBV27; clone size: once; CDR3 DNA: TGTGCCAGCAGTCCCCTGGACAAAACCTACGAGCAGTACTTC; CDR3 protein: CASSPLDKTYEQYF
J gene: TRBJ1-5; D gene: TRBD1; V gene: TRBV9; clone size: -; CDR3 DNA: TGTGCCAGCAGCGTAGGGGACAGGGGGCCTCGAGGCCGCAATCAGCCCCAGCATTTT; CDR3 protein: CASSVGDRGPRGRNQPQHF
J gene: TRBJ2-1; D gene: TRBD2; V gene: TRBV7-6; clone size: -; CDR3 DNA: TGTGCCAGCAGCTCACCTCAACAAGCGGGAGGGCTCAATGAGCAGTTCTTC; CDR3 protein: CASSSPQQAGGLNEQFF
J gene: TRBJ1-2; D gene: TRBD1; V gene: TRBV5-6; clone size: -; CDR3 DNA: TGTGCCAGCAGCCCCGACAGGGTACATGGCTACACCTTC; CDR3 protein: CASSPDRVHGYTF
J gene: TRBJ2-1; D gene: TRBD2; V gene: TRBV29-1; clone size: -; CDR3 DNA: TGCAGCGTTGATTTCGGGGGGTCCTACAATGAGCAGTTCTTC; CDR3 protein: CSVDFGGSYNEQFF
J gene: TRBJ1-1; D gene: TRBD1; V gene: TRBV18; clone size: once; CDR3 DNA: TGTGCCAGCTCATCGGGACAGCCTCCGCGCACTGAAGCTTTCTTT; CDR3 protein: CASSSGQPPRTEAFF
J gene: TRBJ1-1; D gene: TRBD1; V gene: TRBV19; clone size: -; CDR3 DNA: TGTGCCAGTAGTATAGGGACAGGTTCACGTACTGAAGCTTTCTTT; CDR3 protein: CASSIGTGSRTEAFF
J gene: TRBJ1-2; D gene: TRBD1; V gene: TRBV10-2; clone size: -; CDR3 DNA: TGCGCCAGCAGGCCCGGGACAGGGGGATTCTATGGCTACACCTTC; CDR3 protein: CASRPGTGGFYGYTF
J gene: TRBJ2-1; D gene: TRBD2; V gene: TRBV4-3; clone size: -; CDR3 DNA: TGCGCCAGCAGCCAGGGACTAGTTAGTGGTGAGCAGTTCTTC; CDR3 protein: CASSQGLVSGEQFF
J gene: TRBJ2-2; D gene: -; V gene: TRBV9; clone size: once; CDR3 DNA: TGTGCCAGCAGCGCCCTGGCCGGGATGGGCACCGGGGAGCTGTTTTTT; CDR3 protein: CASSALAGMGTGELFF
J gene: TRBJ2-7; D gene: -; V gene: TRBV28; clone size: -; CDR3 DNA: TGTGCCAGCAGTCCCCGCTCCTACGAGCAGTACTTC; CDR3 protein: CASSPRSYEQYF
J gene: TRBJ2-5; D gene: -; V gene: TRBV29-1; clone size: once; CDR3 DNA: TGCAGCGTGAATCGAGGGGAGACCCAGTACTTC; CDR3 protein: CSVNRGETQYF
J gene: TRBJ2-4; D gene: TRBD2; V gene: TRBV7-2; clone size: once; CDR3 DNA: TGTGCCAGCAGCCCGAGCGGTTTTGGGGGGGATAACCAGTACTTC; CDR3 protein: CASSPSGFGGDNQYF
J gene: TRBJ1-1; D gene: -; V gene: TRBV7-9; clone size: few; CDR3 DNA: TGTGCCAGCAGCCCGGACAGAGCGAACACTGAAGCTTTCTTT; CDR3 protein: CASSPDRANTEAFF
J gene: TRBJ1-5; D gene: -; V gene: TRBV28; clone size: -; CDR3 DNA: TGTGCCAGCAGCAGCCCATACAGGGATTTCTTACAGCCCCAGCATTTT; CDR3 protein: CASSSPYRDFLQPQHF
J gene: TRBJ2-1; D gene: -; V gene: TRBV11-3; clone size: -; CDR3 DNA: TGTGCCAGCAGCTTAGTGCATGGGGAGCCCTATGAGCAGTTCTTC; CDR3 protein: CASSLVHGEPYEQFF
J gene: TRBJ1-5; D gene: -; V gene: TRBV6-6; clone size: -; CDR3 DNA: TGTGCCAGCGCAACCGAGCCACATCAGCCCCAGCATTTT; CDR3 protein: CASATEPHQPQHF
J gene: TRBJ2-5; D gene: -; V gene: TRBV7-2; clone size: -; CDR3 DNA: TGTGCCAGCAGCTTTGGCCCGGGGGGCGGGGAGACCCAGTACTTC; CDR3 protein: CASSFGPGGGETQYF
J gene: TRBJ1-2; D gene: -; V gene: TRBV2; clone size: -; CDR3 DNA: TGTGCCAGCAGTATAACAGGGCGGGATGGCTACACCTTC; CDR3 protein: CASSITGRDGYTF
J gene: TRBJ1-5; D gene: -; V gene: TRBV2; clone size: -; CDR3 DNA: TGTGCCAGCAGTGTTGGCAGGCGGGCGGGTCAGCCCCAGCATTTT; CDR3 protein: CASSVGRRAGQPQHF
J gene: TRBJ2-5; D gene: -; V gene: TRBV7-3; clone size: -; CDR3 DNA: TGTGCCAGCAGCTTAAAGTTGCTAGCTGGGGAGACCCAGTACTTC; CDR3 protein: CASSLKLLAGETQYF
J gene: TRBJ2-7; D gene: TRBD2; V gene: TRBV4-2; clone size: -; CDR3 DNA: TGTGCCAGCAGCCAAGAACTAGCGGGGTCCTACGAGCAGTACTTC; CDR3 protein: CASSQELAGSYEQYF
J gene: TRBJ1-4; D gene: TRBD1; V gene: TRBV7-9; clone size: -; CDR3 DNA: TGTGCCAGCAGCTCACAAGCGACAGGGGCTAATGAAAAACTGTTTTTT; CDR3 protein: CASSSQATGANEKLFF
J gene: TRBJ2-1; D gene: TRBD2; V gene: TRBV19; clone size: -; CDR3 DNA: TGTGCCAGTAGTATTATTGGGACTAGCGTAGTGAATGAGCAGTTCTTC; CDR3 protein: CASSIIGTSVVNEQFF
J gene: TRBJ2-5; D gene: -; V gene: TRBV29-1; clone size: -; CDR3 DNA: TGCAGCGTTGAAGCCCGTGTGACCCATGACAGGCCCATGGGTGAGGAGACCCAGTACTTC; CDR3 protein: CSVEARVTHDRPMGEETQYF
J gene: TRBJ1-2; D gene: -; V gene: TRBV5-6; clone size: -; CDR3 DNA: TGTGCCAGCAGCTTGTCCCACACAGGGCTCTATGGCTACACCTTC; CDR3 protein: CASSLSHTGLYGYTF
J gene: TRBJ2-7; D gene: -; V gene: TRBV5-1; clone size: -; CDR3 DNA: TGCGCCAGCAGCTCTAACTACGAGCAGTACTTC; CDR3 protein: CASSSNYEQYF
J gene: TRBJ2-5; D gene: TRBD1; V gene: TRBV5-1; clone size: -; CDR3 DNA: TGCGCCAGCAGGGACAGGGGGACGGCTCAAGAGACCCAGTACTTC; CDR3 protein: CASRDRGTAQETQYF
J gene: TRBJ1-2; D gene: TRBD1; V gene: TRBV27; clone size: once; CDR3 DNA: TGTGCCAGCAGTTTAGTCCCAACCGCCTCTCCGGGACAGGGGGCAGGGTATGGCTACACCTTC; CDR3 protein: CASSLVPTASPGQGAGYGYTF
J gene: TRBJ2-7; D gene: -; V gene: TRBV7-2; clone size: -; CDR3 DNA: TGTGCCAGCAGCTTACAGGGCTCAAGCTCCTACGAGCAGTACTTC; CDR3 protein: CASSLQGSSSYEQYF
J gene: TRBJ2-7; D gene: TRBD2; V gene: TRBV11-2; clone size: once; CDR3 DNA: TGTGCCAGCAGCCTAGCGGGGGGACCCTACGAGCAGTACTTC; CDR3 protein: CASSLAGGPYEQYF
J gene: TRBJ2-3; D gene: -; V gene: TRBV4-1; clone size: -; CDR3 DNA: TGCGCAAGCAGCCAAGAACTAGGCCGGCGGGGCATTACTAGCACAGATACGCAGTATTTT; CDR3 protein: CASSQELGRRGITSTDTQYF
J gene: TRBJ2-5; D gene: TRBD1; V gene: TRBV19; clone size: once; CDR3 DNA: TGTGCCAGTAGTACGCAGGGGGAAAGAGCGGAGACCCAGTACTTC; CDR3 protein: CASSTQGERAETQYF
J gene: TRBJ2-7; D gene: TRBD2; V gene: TRBV3-1/TRBV3-2; clone size: -; CDR3 DNA: TGTGCCTCAAGAAGGGGGCTAGCGGGAACCGAGCAGTACTTC; CDR3 protein: CASRRGLAGTEQYF
J gene: TRBJ2-7; D gene: -; V gene: TRBV2; clone size: once; CDR3 DNA: TGTGCCAGCAGTGCTGCGGGTCCCCTCGACAGGCCTTCCCTGATCGAGCAGTACTTC; CDR3 protein: CASSAAGPLDRPSLIEQYF
J gene: TRBJ1-2; D gene: TRBD1; V gene: TRBV30; clone size: -; CDR3 DNA: TGTGCCTGGAGAGGGGGCGAGGATGGCTACACCTTC; CDR3 protein: CAWRGGEDGYTF
J gene: TRBJ1-4; D gene: TRBD1; V gene: TRBV2; clone size: -; CDR3 DNA: TGTGCCAGCAGTGAACAGGGGGGCTTCAGTGAAAAACTGTTTTTT; CDR3 protein: CASSEQGGFSEKLFF
J gene: TRBJ1-1; D gene: TRBD1; V gene: TRBV28; clone size: -; CDR3 DNA: TGTGCCAGCAGTTTGGACACAGGGGGCACTGAAGCTTTCTTT; CDR3 protein: CASSLDTGGTEAFF
J gene: TRBJ2-1; D gene: TRBD2; V gene: TRBV11-3; clone size: -; CDR3 DNA: TGTGCCAGCAGCGCTCGGACTAGCGGGAGAATCGGTGAGCAGTTCTTC; CDR3 protein: CASSARTSGRIGEQFF